A selection of T cell receptor beta chains follows, all from one sample in a study of blood T cell repertoires in COVID-19. This table comes from immunoSEQ multiplex PCR, and its TCRdb copy is limited to in-frame clones, with some not included. The sample consists of about 250,000 clones, over 75% of them appearing once. What was sequenced was peripheral blood. These receptors came from a man between 45 and 60 years old with active or convalescent COVID-19. Each CDR3 is given with its conserved first and last residue. Some rows mark clone size as missing; the rest say once, few, many or name a class of expanded clone.

TRBJ1-1	TRBV6-6	.	CASSYSPGDTEAFF
TRBJ2-5	TRBV5-4	.	CASSYGEGTQYF
TRBJ2-2	TRBV7-2	.	CASSLRSGKGATGELFF
TRBJ2-1	TRBV7-2	once	CASSLNRLPNEQFF
TRBJ2-1	TRBV7-9	.	CASSPDRVYNEQFF
TRBJ1-2	TRBV6-5	.	CASSSGRNGYTF
TRBJ2-5	TRBV2	.	CASSNMGGKQETQYF
TRBJ2-7	TRBV6-5	.	CASSYGAGPPYEQYF
TRBJ2-7	TRBV19	.	CASSIVVGGEQYF
TRBJ2-7	TRBV12-3/TRBV12-4	.	CASSFTSSYEQYF
TRBJ2-7	TRBV30	.	CAWTFGTAREQYF
TRBJ2-1	TRBV5-1	.	CASSLAGGSSYNEQFF
TRBJ2-7	TRBV5-4	.	CASRRAGINYEQYF
TRBJ1-3	TRBV7-9	once	CASSSPQGSGNTIYF
TRBJ2-3	TRBV5-6	.	CASSLVPTSTDTQYF
TRBJ1-5	TRBV19	.	CASKVPESLFHSNQPQHF
TRBJ2-3	TRBV5-6	once	CASSYRAGATDTQYF
TRBJ2-7	TRBV10-3	.	CAISAGQGYEQYF
TRBJ1-5	TRBV18	.	CASSPPTGGGRPQHF
TRBJ1-1	TRBV27	.	CASRNLKGVDTEAFF
TRBJ1-2	TRBV7-9	few	CAGRGRGYGYTF
TRBJ2-7	TRBV7-2	.	CASSYRPYYEQYF
TRBJ1-2	TRBV12-3/TRBV12-4	.	CASSSPQAYGYTF
TRBJ2-3	TRBV6-6	.	CASSYSLATDTDTQYF
TRBJ1-4	TRBV11-2	few	CASSSNRQGRNEKLFF
TRBJ1-3	TRBV6-5	.	CASSYTPNSGNTIYF
TRBJ1-5	TRBV19	few	CASSPSGGNQPQHF
TRBJ2-2	TRBV5-1	.	CASNIGQGGTGELFF
TRBJ1-4	TRBV2	.	CASKGATGVGEKLFF
TRBJ2-7	TRBV20-1	few	CSASAGLAAGSYEQYF
TRBJ2-1	TRBV5-1	.	CASSLVSRDYNEQFF
TRBJ1-1	TRBV19	.	CASSILQGSTEAFF
TRBJ2-7	TRBV28	few	CASSFEREGDEQYF
TRBJ2-5	TRBV4-1	.	CASSQDPSGTGSETQYF
TRBJ2-3	TRBV18	.	CASSSGTSGSPLGTQYF
TRBJ1-1	TRBV28	.	CASILPGAGPGKGAFF
TRBJ2-7	TRBV2	.	CASSRLANYEQYF
TRBJ2-5	TRBV5-8	once	CASSPRQGGIKTQYF
TRBJ1-5	TRBV28	.	CASSPGTVLQPQHF
TRBJ2-1	TRBV4-3	.	CASSQGGNWDNEQFF
TRBJ2-2	TRBV3-1/TRBV3-2	.	CASSLNTGELFF
TRBJ2-2	TRBV11-3	.	CASSFRTSGIGSAGELFF
TRBJ2-7	TRBV5-1	.	CASSRQDSYEQYF
TRBJ1-3	TRBV2	.	CASSQGQGTGNTIYF
TRBJ2-7	TRBV21-1	.	CASSTEYRVSYEQYF
TRBJ1-1	TRBV13	.	CASSPRRGMNTEAFF
TRBJ1-1	TRBV4-3	.	CASSQAGQGRTEAFF
TRBJ1-5	TRBV2	.	CASSEGQGTGHQPQHF
TRBJ1-5	TRBV5-4	.	CASSLVRGGQPQHF
TRBJ1-1	TRBV18	.	CASSLYRLEMNTEAFF
TRBJ1-5	TRBV5-6	.	CASSLAGRGSQPQHF
TRBJ2-2	TRBV28	.	CASSKWTEHGELFF
TRBJ2-7	TRBV20-1	once	CSASELAGVYEQYF
TRBJ2-6	TRBV2	once	CASSSPFVLTF
TRBJ2-7	TRBV5-1	.	CAIPGGLARFYEQYF
TRBJ2-3	TRBV3-1/TRBV3-2	.	CASSPSGTQITDTQYF
TRBJ1-2	TRBV7-8	.	CASSPGYGYTF
TRBJ2-7	TRBV9	once	CASSVGVGGQALEQYF
TRBJ1-6	TRBV6-5	.	CASTSGVLSPLHF